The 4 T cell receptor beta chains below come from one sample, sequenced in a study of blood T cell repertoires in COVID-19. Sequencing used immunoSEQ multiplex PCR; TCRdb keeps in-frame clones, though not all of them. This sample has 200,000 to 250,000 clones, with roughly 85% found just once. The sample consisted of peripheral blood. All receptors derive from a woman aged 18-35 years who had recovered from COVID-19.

CDR3: CASRGRQGEGYNEQFF. The CDR3, as DNA: TGTGCCAGTAGAGGAAGGCAGGGGGAAGGATACAATGAGCAGTTCTTC. This sequence joins TRBV19 and TRBJ2-1, with TRBD1 matching 7 bases. The V gene end was trimmed by 6 bases and the J gene end by 4 bases; junction bases not matched to a gene: 12. The CDR3 spans 16 residues. CDR1 is LNHDA and CDR2 is SQIVND in the germline V gene (reference sequence). Supplemented by reference TRBV19 and TRBJ2-1, the full variable domain reads DGGITQSPKYLFRKEGQNVTLSCEQNLNHDAMYWYRQDPGQGLRLIYYSQIVNDFQKGDIAEGYSVSREKKESFPLTVTSAQKNPTAFYLCASRGRQGEGYNEQFFGPGTRLTVL.

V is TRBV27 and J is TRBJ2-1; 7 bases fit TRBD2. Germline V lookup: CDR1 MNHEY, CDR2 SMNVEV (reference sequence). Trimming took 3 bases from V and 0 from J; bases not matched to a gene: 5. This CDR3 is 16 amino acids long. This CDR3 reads CASSFIGGSSYNEQFF. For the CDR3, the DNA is TGTGCCAGCAGTTTTATAGGCGGGAGCTCCTACAATGAGCAGTTCTTC.

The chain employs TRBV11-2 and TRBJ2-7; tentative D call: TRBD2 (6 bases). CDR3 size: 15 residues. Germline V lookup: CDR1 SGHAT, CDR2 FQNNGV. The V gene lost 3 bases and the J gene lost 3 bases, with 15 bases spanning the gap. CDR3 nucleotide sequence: TGTGCCAGCAGCTTGGGGTGGGGTAGCGGCTACGAGCAGTACTTC. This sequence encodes CASSLGWGSGYEQYF.

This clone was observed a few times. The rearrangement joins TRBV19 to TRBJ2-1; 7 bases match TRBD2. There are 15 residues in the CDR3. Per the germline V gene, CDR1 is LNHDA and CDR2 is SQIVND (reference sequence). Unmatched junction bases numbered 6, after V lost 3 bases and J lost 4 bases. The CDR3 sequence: CASSMVGRRYNEQFF. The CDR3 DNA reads TGTGCCAGTAGTATGGTCGGGAGGCGGTACAATGAGCAGTTCTTC.